The T cell receptor beta chain described here comes from a study of shared clonotypes between healthy human individuals. Naive CD8 cells were CD45RO-negative, positively selected for CCR7, excluding terminally differentiated effector memory CD45RA+ cells. Repertoires were generated with immunoSEQ multiplex PCR, while TCRdb's copy carries only in-frame clones and drops some. The sample shows 550,000 to 600,000 clones, nearly 98% of them seen only once. The J segment lost 4 bases and the V segment lost 4 bases, leaving 11 bases of the junction unmatched. CDR3 length: 16 amino acids. CDR1 is SGDLS and CDR2 is YYNGEE in the germline V gene.

The chain recombines TRBV9 with TRBJ1-2; 9 bases are shared with TRBD1. The source is a man aged 25-45 years in good health. Sample: naive CD8+ T cells sorted from blood. CDR3 sequence (DNA): TGTGCCAGCAGCCCATCGGACAGGGGAGGTCCCTATGGCTACACCTTC. This gives the protein CASSPSDRGGPYGYTF.